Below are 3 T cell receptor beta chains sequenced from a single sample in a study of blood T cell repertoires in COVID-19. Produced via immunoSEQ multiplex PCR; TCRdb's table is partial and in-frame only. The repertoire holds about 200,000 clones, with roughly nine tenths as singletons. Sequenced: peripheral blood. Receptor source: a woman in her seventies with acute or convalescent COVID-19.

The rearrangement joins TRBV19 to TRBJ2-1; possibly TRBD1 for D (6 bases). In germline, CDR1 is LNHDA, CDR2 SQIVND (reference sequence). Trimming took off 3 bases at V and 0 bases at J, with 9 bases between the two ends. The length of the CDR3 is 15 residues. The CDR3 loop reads CASSITGSSYNEQFF. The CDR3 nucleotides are TGTGCCAGTAGTATTACAGGGAGCTCCTACAATGAGCAGTTCTTC.

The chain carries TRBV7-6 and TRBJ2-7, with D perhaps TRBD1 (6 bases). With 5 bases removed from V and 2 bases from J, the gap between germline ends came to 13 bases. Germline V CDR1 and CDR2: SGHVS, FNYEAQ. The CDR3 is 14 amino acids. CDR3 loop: CASSPNRQAYEQYF. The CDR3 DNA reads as TGTGCCAGCAGCCCGAACCGACAGGCCTACGAGCAGTACTTC.

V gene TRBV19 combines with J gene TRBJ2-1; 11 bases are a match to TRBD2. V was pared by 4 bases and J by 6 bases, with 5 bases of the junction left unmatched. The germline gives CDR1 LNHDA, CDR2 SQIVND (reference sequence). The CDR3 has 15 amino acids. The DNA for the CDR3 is TGTGCCAGTAGTACCCTAGCGGGGGGTATCAATGAGCAGTTCTTC. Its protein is CASSTLAGGINEQFF.